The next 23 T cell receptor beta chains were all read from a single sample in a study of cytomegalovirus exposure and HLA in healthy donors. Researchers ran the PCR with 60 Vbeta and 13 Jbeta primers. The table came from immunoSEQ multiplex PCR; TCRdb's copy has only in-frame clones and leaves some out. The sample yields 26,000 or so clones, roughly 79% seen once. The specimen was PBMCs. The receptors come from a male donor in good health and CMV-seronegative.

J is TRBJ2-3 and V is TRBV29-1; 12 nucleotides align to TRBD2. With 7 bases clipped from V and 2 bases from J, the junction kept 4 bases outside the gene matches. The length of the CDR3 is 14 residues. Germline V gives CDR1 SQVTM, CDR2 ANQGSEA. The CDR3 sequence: CSDLAGGPTDTQYF. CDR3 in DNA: TGCAGCGACCTAGCGGGAGGGCCCACAGATACGCAGTATTTT.

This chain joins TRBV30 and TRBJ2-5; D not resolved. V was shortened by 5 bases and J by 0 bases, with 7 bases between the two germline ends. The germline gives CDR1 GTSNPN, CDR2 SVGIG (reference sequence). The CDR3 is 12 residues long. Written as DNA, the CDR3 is TGTGCCTGGGACTCGTACCAAGAGACCCAGTACTTC. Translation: CAWDSYQETQYF.

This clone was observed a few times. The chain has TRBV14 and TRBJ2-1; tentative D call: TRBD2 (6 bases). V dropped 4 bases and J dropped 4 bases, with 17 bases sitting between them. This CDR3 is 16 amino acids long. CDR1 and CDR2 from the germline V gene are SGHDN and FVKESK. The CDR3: CASSLPGVAAYNEQFF. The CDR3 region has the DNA TGTGCCAGCAGCCTACCGGGGGTAGCGGCTTACAATGAGCAGTTCTTC.

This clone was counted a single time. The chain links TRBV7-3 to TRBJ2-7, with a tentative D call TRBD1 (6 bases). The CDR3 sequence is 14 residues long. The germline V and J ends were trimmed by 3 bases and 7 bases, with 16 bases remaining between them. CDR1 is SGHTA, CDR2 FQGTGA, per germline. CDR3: CASSLTGTSNEQYF. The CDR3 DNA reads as TGTGCCAGCAGCTTGACCGGGACATCCAATGAGCAGTACTTC.

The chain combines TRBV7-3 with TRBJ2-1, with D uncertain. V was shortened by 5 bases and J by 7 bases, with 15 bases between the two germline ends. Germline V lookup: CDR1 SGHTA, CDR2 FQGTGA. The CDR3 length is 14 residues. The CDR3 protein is CASSPRSAGNEQFF. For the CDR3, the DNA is TGTGCCAGCAGCCCAAGGTCAGCCGGGAATGAGCAGTTCTTC.

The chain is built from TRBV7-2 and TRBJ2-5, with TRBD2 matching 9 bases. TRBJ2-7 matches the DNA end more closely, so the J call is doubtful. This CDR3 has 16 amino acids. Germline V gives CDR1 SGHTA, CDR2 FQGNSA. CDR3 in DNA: TGTGCCAGCAGCTTAGGCGGGCTAGCGGGGTCCTACGAGCAGTACTTC. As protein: CASSLGGLAGSYEQYF.

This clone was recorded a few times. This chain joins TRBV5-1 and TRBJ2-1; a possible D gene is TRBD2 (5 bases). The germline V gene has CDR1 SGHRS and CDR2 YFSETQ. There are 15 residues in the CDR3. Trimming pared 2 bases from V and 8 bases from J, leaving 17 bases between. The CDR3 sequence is CASSFISGLMDEQFF. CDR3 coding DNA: TGCGCCAGCAGCTTCATAAGCGGCCTAATGGATGAGCAGTTCTTC.

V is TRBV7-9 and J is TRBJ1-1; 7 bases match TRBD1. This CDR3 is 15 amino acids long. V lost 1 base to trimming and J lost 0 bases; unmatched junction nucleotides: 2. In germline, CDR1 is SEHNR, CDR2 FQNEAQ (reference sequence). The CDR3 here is CASSLVTGLNTEAFF. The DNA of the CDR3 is TGTGCCAGCAGCTTAGTGACAGGGCTGAACACTGAAGCTTTCTTT.

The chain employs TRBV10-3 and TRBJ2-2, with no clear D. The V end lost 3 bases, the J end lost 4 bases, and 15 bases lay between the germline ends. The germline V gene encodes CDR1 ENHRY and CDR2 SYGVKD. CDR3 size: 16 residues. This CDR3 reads CAISDPDGPGTGELFF. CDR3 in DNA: TGTGCCATCAGTGACCCCGACGGCCCGGGCACCGGGGAGCTGTTTTTT.

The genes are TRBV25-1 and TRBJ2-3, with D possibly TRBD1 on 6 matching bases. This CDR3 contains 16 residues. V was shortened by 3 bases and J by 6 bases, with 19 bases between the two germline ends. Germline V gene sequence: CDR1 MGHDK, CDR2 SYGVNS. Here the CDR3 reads CASSDVVGARGDTQYF. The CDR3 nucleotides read TGTGCCAGCAGTGACGTAGTGGGGGCCCGCGGGGATACGCAGTATTTT.

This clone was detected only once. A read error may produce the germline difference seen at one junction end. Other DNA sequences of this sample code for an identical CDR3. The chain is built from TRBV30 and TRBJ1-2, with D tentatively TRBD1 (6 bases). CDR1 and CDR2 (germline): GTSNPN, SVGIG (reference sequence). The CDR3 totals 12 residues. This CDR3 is CAWTGQLYGYTF. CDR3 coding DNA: TGTGCCTGGACCGGACAGTTATATGGCTACACCTTT.

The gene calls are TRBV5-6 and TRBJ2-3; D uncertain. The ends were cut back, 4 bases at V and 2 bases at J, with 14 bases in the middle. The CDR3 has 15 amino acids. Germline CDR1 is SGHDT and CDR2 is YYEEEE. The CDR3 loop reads CASSVNTLLTDTQYF. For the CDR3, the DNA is TGTGCCAGCAGCGTCAATACCCTACTCACAGATACGCAGTATTTT.

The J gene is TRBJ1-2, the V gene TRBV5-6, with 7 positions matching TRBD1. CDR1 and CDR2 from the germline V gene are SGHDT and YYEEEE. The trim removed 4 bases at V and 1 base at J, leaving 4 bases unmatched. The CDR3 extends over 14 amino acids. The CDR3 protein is CASSKGQFNYGYTF. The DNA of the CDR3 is TGTGCCAGCAGCAAGGGACAGTTTAACTATGGCTACACCTTC.

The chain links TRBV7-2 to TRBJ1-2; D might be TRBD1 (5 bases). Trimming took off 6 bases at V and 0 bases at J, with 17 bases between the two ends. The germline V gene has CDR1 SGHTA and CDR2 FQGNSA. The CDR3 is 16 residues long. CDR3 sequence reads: CASRPAFKQANYGYTF. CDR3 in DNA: TGTGCCAGCAGGCCAGCTTTTAAACAGGCTAACTATGGCTACACCTTC.

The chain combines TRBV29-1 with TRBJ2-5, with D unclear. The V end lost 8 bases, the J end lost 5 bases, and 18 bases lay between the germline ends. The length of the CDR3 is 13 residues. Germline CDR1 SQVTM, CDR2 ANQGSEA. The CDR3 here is CSHPLAGRETQYF. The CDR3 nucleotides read TGCAGCCATCCTTTGGCAGGCCGCGAGACCCAGTACTTC.

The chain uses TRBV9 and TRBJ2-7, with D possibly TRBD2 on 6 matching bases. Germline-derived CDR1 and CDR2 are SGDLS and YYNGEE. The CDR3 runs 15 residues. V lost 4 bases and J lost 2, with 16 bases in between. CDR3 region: CASSPRMEGTYEQYF. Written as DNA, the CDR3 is TGTGCCAGCAGCCCCCGCATGGAGGGGACCTACGAGCAGTACTTC.

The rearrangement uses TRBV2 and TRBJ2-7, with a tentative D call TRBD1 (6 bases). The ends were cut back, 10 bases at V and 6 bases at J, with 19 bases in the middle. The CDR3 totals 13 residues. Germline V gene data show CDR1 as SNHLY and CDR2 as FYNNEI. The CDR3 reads CATKGQGSFEQYF. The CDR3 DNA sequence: TGTGCCACCAAGGGGCAGGGGTCTTTCGAGCAGTACTTC.

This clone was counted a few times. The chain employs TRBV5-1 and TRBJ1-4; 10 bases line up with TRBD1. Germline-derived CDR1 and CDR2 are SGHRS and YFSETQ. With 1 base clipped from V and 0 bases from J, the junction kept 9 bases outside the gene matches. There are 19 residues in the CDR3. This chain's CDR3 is CASSLFRTGGRTTNEKLFF. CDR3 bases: TGCGCCAGCAGCTTGTTTAGGACAGGGGGTCGAACAACTAATGAAAAACTGTTTTTT.

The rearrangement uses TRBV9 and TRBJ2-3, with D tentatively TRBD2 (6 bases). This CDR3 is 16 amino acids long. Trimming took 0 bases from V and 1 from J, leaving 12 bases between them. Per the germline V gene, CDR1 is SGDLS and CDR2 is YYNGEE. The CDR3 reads CASSVALGGRTDTQYF. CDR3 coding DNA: TGTGCCAGCAGCGTAGCTCTGGGAGGTCGCACAGATACGCAGTATTTT.

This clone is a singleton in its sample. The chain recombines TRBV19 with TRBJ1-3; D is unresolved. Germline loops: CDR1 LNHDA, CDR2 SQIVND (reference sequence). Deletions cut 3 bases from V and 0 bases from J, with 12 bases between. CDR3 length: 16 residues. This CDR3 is CASSIIFGLSGNTIYF. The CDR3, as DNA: TGTGCCAGTAGTATTATATTTGGGCTCTCTGGAAACACCATATATTTT.

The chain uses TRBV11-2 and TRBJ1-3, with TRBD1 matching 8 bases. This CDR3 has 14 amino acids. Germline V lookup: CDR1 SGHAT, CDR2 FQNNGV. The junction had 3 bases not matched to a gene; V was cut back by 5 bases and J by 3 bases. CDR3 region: CASSKTGVGNTIYF. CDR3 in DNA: TGTGCCAGCAGCAAGACAGGGGTTGGAAACACCATATATTTT.

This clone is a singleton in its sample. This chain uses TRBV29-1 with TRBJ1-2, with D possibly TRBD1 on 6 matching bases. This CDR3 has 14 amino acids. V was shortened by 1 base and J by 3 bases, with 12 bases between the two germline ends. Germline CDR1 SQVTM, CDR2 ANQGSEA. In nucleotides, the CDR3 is TGCAGCGTTGAAGGGACAGTAGTACACTATGGCTACACCTTC. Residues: CSVEGTVVHYGYTF.

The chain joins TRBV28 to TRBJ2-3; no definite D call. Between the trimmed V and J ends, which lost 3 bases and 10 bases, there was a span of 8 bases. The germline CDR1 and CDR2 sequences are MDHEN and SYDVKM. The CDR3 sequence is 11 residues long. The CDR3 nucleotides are TGTGCCAGCAGTTTGAGGTCACCGCAGTATTTT. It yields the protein CASSLRSPQYF.